This T cell receptor beta chain was recovered during a study of cytomegalovirus exposure and HLA in healthy donors. On the study more broadly: Among the approximately 400 genotyped donors, 81% were placed in the Caucasian-associated ancestry cluster. Study results and caveats: There were some V segments, including TRBV6-2 and TRBV6-3, excluded as indistinguishable. It was in a later analysis that TCR association rates were seen to vary by HLA locus, highest for DRB1 and lowest for HLA-C.

Germline loops: CDR1 LGHNA, CDR2 YNFKEQ. This CDR3 comprises 19 residues. Trimming removed 3 bases from V and 0 bases from J; junction bases left unmatched: 11. A multiplex PCR was run with 60 Vbeta primers and 13 Jbeta primers. This table comes from immunoSEQ multiplex PCR, and its TCRdb copy is limited to in-frame clones, with some not included. The top ten hold approximately 1.3% of the sample, which has approximately 150,000 clones, more than 70% seen once. In regard to this clone: Its target is unknown.

Sequencing used PBMCs. The genes are TRBV4-2 and TRBJ2-1, with 10 bases fitting TRBD2. The TCR was taken from a man aged 60-69 years in good health and CMV-seronegative. CDR3 loop: CASSQGGGAGGPSYNEQFF. In DNA, the CDR3 is TGTGCCAGCAGCCAGGGAGGGGGAGCGGGGGGGCCCTCCTACAATGAGCAGTTCTTC.